These 2 T cell receptor beta chains came from one sample sequenced in a study of T cell repertoires in cytomegalovirus infection (dated by TCRdb to about 2019). The reads were generated on an Illumina HiSeq 1500. TCRdb cleaned the public reads at Q25 with fastp, built clones with MiXCR and kept in-frame beta chains. Each CDR3 protein gets just one entry, which takes the most common genes and DNA from the rows behind it. The sample contains about 680,000 distinct CDR3 sequences, 20% to 25% of them found a single time. The ten top clones hold under 8.5% of the sample. Sequencing was performed on CD8+ T cells from PBMCs. The receptors were gathered from a human donor in good health (CMV status not recorded). Some clones in this sample may be carry-over from other donors' samples.

The V gene is TRBV29-1, the J gene TRBJ2-3; 7 nucleotides line up with TRBD2. Germline-derived CDR1 and CDR2 are SQVTM and ANQGSEA. The junction had 14 bases not matched to a gene; V was cut back by 2 bases and J by 6 bases. The CDR3 covers 16 residues. The CDR3 region has the DNA TGCAGCGTTGAAATTCCCCCAGCGGGGTCGATTGATACGCAGTATTTT. It yields the protein CSVEIPPAGSIDTQYF.

The chain combines TRBV20-1 with TRBJ2-2; 9 bases map to TRBD1. The CDR3 length is 15 residues. Per the germline V gene, CDR1 is DFQATT and CDR2 is SNEGSKA (reference sequence). V trimming: 5 bases; J trimming: 3 bases; junction bases outside the gene matches: 7. The CDR3 sequence is CSAQGQGVYTGELFF. In DNA, the CDR3 is TGCAGTGCTCAGGGACAGGGAGTTTACACCGGGGAGCTGTTTTTT.